This TCR beta chain is from a study of blood T cell repertoires in COVID-19. Study-level background: T cells, B-cell-depleted T cells, or PBMCs supplied cDNA or gDNA.

Authors' processing steps: Amplification with reference gene primers provided the estimates of nucleated cell counts. Sequenced by immunoSEQ multiplex PCR; TCRdb stores in-frame clones only, minus some. The V and J calls and clone size were taken over from that table, and D and trimming were inferred from the DNA. The sample has hundreds of thousands of clones, approximately 80% seen once. On this clone itself: This same CDR3 is encoded by further DNA sequences in the sample.

The CDR3 contains 15 residues. J was trimmed by 1 base and V by 5 bases; bases with no gene match: 5. In germline, CDR1 is SGHTA, CDR2 FQGNSA. The J gene is TRBJ1-2, the V gene TRBV7-2, with 9 bases matching TRBD1. Sequenced material: peripheral blood. The receptor was derived from a man in his forties with acute or convalescent COVID-19. The CDR3 bases are TGTGCCAGCAGCCCCCGGACAGGGGATAACTATGGCTACACCTTC. Its translation is CASSPRTGDNYGYTF.